The 2 T cell receptor beta chains reported below all come from one sample, sequenced in a study of T-cell reconstitution after alpha-beta-depleted transplantation in children. Molecular barcoding with unique molecular identifiers was used for the TCRbeta library. TCRdb re-analysed the PCR reads in MiXCR, keeping a single row per CDR3 protein. Of about 470,000 distinct CDR3 sequences listed, roughly two fifths are singletons. The sequencing used PBMCs, collected before TCRalphabeta/CD19-depleted stem cell transplant. The source is a girl aged 2 to 9 with aplastic anemia, due to receive a stem cell transplant.

This chain connects TRBV11-2 to TRBJ2-2; 7 nucleotides align to TRBD2. The germline V gene has CDR1 SGHAT and CDR2 FQNNGV. The CDR3 length is 19 residues. J gave up 3 bases and V 1 base, and 14 bases lay outside the gene matches. CDR3 sequence: CASSLVGLFAGAYTGELFF. The DNA of the CDR3 is TGTGCCAGCAGCTTAGTAGGATTATTCGCGGGAGCCTACACCGGGGAGCTGTTTTTT.

This clonotype turned up a few times. The chain uses TRBV5-1 and TRBJ2-7; D uncertain. The CDR3 is 13 residues long. The V gene's germline CDR1 is SGHRS and CDR2 YFSETQ. The V gene lost 0 bases and the J gene lost 5 bases, with 9 bases spanning the gap. CDR3 residues: CASSLDSGDEQYF. CDR3 in DNA: TGCGCCAGCAGCTTGGATTCCGGCGACGAGCAGTACTTC.